This TCR beta chain was sequenced during a study of OX40 agonist ivuxolimab in advanced cancers. Background on the study: The treatment was a fully human IgG2 OX40 agonist, ivuxolimab. Patients got intravenous ivuxolimab at 0.01 to 10 mg/kg every 2 weeks. Three patients showed partial responses: one hepatocellular carcinoma and two cutaneous melanoma cases.

With regard to this clone: The antigen is not known.

Produced via immunoSEQ multiplex PCR; TCRdb's table is partial and in-frame only. The sample holds tens of thousands of clones; roughly 89% are singletons and the top ten take around 48%. Study results and limitations: Among the nonresponders, some also had low normalized T-cell clonal expansion.

This CDR3 contains 15 residues. J lost 2 bases, V lost 1 base, and 0 bases had no gene match. The germline V gene has CDR1 LGHNA and CDR2 YNFKEQ. The sequencing here drew on CD4+ or CD8+ T cells sorted from blood, taken in a trial of the OX40 agonist ivuxolimab. The rearrangement links TRBV4-2 to TRBJ2-5, with 11 bases identical to TRBD2. The TCR comes from an adult with an advanced solid tumor such as melanoma, head and neck, liver or kidney cancer. The DNA for the CDR3 is TGTGCCAGCAGCCAAGGACTAGCGGGGCAAGAGACCCAGTACTTC. Translated, it gives CASSQGLAGQETQYF.